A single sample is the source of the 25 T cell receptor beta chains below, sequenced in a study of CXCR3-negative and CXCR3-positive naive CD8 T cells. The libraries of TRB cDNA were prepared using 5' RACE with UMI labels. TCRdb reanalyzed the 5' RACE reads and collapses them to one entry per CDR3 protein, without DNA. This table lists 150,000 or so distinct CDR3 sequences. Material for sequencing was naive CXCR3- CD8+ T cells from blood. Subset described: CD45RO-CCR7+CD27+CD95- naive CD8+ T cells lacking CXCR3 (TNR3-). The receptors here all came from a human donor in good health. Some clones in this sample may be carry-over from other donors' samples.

The CDR3 loop reads CASSNSGTDFVGETQYF. The chain has TRBV12-3 or TRBV12-4 and TRBJ2-5; TCRdb designates TRBD1, a call that cannot be tested without DNA. The CDR3 has 17 residues.

The CDR3 region is CASSLVASLYEQYF. The chain recombines TRBV7-9 with TRBJ2-7. The CDR3 loop spans 14 amino acids. In germline, CDR1 is SEHNR, CDR2 FQNEAQ (reference sequence).

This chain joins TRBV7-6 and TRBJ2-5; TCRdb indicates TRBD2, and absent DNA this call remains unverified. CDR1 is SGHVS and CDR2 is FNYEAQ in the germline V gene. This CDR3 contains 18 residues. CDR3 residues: CASSSPLTSGGNQETQYF.

CDR3: CASSHKTAQPQHF. This sequence joins TRBV28 and TRBJ1-5; the TCRdb D gene call, TRBD1, has no DNA to confirm it. Germline V gene sequence: CDR1 MDHEN, CDR2 SYDVKM. The CDR3 sequence is 13 residues long.

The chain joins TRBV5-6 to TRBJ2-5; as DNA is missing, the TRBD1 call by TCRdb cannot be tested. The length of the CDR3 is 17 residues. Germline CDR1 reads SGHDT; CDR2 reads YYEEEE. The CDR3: CASSLPVISAGAPTQYF.

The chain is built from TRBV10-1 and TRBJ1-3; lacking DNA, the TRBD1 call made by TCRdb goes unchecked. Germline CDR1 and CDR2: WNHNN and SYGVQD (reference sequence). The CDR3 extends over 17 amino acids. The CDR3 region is CASSGTGDGWDENTIYF.

CDR3 sequence reads: CSARDIGRGEETQYF. This chain connects TRBV20-1 to TRBJ2-5; checking the TCRdb D call of TRBD1 is not possible without DNA. This CDR3 contains 15 residues. Germline V lookup: CDR1 DFQATT, CDR2 SNEGSKA (reference sequence).

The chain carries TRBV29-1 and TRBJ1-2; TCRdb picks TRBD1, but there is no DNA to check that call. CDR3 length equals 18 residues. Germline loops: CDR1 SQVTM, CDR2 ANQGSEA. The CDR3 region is CSVVLGGGAQGARYGYTF.

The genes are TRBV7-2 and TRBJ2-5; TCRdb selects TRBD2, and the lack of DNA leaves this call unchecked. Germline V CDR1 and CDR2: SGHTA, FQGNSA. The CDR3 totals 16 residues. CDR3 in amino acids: CASSLGTSGVQETQYF. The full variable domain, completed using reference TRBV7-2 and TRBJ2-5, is GAGVSQSPSNKVTEKGKDVELRCDPISGHTALYWYRQSLGQGLEFLIYFQGNSAPDKSGLPSDRFSAERTGGSVSTLTIQRTQQEDSAVYLCASSLGTSGVQETQYFGPGTRLLVL.

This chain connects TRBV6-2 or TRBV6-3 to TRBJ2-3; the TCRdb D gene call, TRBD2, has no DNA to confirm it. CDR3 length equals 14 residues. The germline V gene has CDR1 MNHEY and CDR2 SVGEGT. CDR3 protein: CASSYGGGTDTQYF.

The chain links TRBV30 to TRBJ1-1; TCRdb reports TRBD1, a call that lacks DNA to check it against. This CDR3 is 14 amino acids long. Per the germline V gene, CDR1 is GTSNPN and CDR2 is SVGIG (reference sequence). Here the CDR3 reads CASDQVGGLTEAFF.

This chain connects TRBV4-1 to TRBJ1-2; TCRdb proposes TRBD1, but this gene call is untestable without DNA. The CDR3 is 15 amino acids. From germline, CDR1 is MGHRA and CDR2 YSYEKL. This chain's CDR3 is CASSQVKGSNYGYTF.

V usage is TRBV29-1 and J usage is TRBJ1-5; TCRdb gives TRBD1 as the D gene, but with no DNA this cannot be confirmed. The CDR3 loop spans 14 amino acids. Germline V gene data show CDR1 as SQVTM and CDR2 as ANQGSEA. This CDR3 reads CSVVTGEDNQPQHF.

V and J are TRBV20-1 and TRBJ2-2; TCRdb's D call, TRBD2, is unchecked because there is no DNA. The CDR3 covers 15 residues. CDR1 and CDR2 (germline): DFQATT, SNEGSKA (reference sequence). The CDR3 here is CSAHYRELDTGELFF.

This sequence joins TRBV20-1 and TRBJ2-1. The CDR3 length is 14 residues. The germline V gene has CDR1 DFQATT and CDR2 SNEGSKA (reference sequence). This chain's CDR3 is CSASVGGPYNEQFF.

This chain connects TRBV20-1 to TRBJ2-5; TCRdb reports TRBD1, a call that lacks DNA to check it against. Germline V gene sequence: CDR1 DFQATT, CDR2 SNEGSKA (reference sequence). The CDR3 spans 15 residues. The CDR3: CSARDPRVGQETQYF.

CDR3 region: CATSTTGGGGYTF. The chain links TRBV15 to TRBJ1-2; TCRdb lists TRBD1, though no DNA is available to test this call. Germline V CDR1 and CDR2: LNHNV, YYDKDF (reference sequence). CDR3 length: 13 residues. Full variable domain (remainder filled in from reference TRBV15 and TRBJ1-2): DAMVIQNPRYQVTQFGKPVTLSCSQTLNHNVMYWYQQKSSQAPKLLFHYYDKDFNNEADTPDNFQSRRPNTSFCFLDIRSPGLGDTAMYLCATSTTGGGGYTFGSGTRLTVV.

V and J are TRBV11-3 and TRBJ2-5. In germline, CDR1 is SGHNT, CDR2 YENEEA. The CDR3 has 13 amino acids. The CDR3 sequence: CASSLAEQETQYF.

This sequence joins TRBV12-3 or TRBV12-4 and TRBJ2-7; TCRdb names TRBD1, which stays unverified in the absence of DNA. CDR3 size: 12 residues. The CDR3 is CASSPQGDEQYF.

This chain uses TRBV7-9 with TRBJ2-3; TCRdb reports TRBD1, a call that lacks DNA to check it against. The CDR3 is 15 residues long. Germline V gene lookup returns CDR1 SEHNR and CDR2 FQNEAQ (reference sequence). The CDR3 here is CASRQTGGDSDTQYF.

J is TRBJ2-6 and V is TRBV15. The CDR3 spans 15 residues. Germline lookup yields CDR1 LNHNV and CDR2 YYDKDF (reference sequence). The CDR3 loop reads CATSSDTMTANVLTF.

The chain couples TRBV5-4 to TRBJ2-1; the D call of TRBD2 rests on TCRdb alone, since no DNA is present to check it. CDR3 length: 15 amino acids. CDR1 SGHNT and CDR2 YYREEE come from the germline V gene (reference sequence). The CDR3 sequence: CASSFLLAGRHEQFF.

The CDR3 protein is CASSLLVGMRTEAFF. J is TRBJ1-1 and V is TRBV7-9. Germline V gene data show CDR1 as SEHNR and CDR2 as FQNEAQ (reference sequence). The CDR3 has 15 amino acids.

CDR3 sequence reads: CAIRGVLGGSDQQFF. This chain links TRBV10-3 with TRBJ2-1; TCRdb designates TRBD1, a call that cannot be tested without DNA. Germline CDR1 is ENHRY and CDR2 is SYGVKD. The CDR3 runs to 15 residues.

The CDR3 loop is CASSQDSATAYEQYF. This chain uses TRBV4-2 with TRBJ2-7. The CDR3 has 15 residues. Germline loops: CDR1 LGHNA, CDR2 YNFKEQ.